This note documents a single TCR beta chain sequence. The antigen is unknown. V lost 0 bases to trimming and J lost 4 bases, with 15 bases between them. The CDR3 has 16 amino acids. Germline-derived CDR1 and CDR2 are MGHRA and YSYEKL. The data were taken from a study of T cell responses to AZD1222 COVID-19 vaccine. Findings and caveats of the study: Among spike-specific TCRs, nearly half reportedly target unmutated variant regions. The CD4 TCRs associated with vaccination extended across spike and predominated at 160-218 and 743-854. Two doses of AZD1222 preceded a rise in Spike-specific TCR breadth and depth.

Some clones are missing from TCRdb's copy, which holds only in-frame ones; the method was immunoSEQ multiplex PCR. The data hold roughly 150,000 clones, with 80% to 95% observed a single time. This TCR derives from an adult who received the AZD1222 COVID-19 vaccine. V gene TRBV4-1 combines with J gene TRBJ1-2; D remains ambiguous. The sequencing used peripheral blood, collected 28 days after the second AZD1222 dose. The chain's CDR3 is CASSQEPTPSGYGYTF. CDR3 sequence (DNA): TGCGCCAGCAGCCAAGAACCCACCCCCAGCGGCTATGGCTACACCTTC.